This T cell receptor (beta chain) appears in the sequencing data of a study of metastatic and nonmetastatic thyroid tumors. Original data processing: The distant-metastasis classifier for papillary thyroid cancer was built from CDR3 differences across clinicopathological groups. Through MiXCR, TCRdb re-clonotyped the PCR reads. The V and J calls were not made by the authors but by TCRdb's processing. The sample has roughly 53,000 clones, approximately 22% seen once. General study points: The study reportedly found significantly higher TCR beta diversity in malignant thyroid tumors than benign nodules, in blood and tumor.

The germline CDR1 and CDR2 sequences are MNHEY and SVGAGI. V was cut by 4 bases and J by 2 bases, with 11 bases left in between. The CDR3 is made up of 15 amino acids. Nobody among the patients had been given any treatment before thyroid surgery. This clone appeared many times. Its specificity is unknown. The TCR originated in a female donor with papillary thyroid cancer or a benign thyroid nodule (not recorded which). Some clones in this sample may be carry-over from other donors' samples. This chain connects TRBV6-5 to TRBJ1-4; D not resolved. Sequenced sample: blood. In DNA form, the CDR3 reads TGTGCCAGCAGTTCACTGAAAGGGACTAATGAAAAACTGTTTTTT. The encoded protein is CASSSLKGTNEKLFF.